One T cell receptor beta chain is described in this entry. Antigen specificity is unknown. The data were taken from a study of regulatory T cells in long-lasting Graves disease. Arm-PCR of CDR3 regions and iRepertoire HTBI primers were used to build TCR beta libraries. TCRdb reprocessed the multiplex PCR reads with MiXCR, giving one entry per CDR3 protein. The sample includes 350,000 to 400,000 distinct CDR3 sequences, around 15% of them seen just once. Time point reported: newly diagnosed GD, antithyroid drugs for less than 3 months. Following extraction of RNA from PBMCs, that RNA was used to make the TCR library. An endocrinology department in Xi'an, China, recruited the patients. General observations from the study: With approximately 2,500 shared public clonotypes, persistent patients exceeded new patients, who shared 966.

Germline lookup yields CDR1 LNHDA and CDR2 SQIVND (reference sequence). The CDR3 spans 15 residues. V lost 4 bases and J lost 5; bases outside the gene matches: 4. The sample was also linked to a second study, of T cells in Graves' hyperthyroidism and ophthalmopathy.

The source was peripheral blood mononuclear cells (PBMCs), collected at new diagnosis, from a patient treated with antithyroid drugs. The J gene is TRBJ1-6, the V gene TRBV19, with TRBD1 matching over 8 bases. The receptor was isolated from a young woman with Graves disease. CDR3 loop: CASSTNRGNNSPLHF. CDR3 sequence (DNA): TGTGCCAGTAGTACCAACAGGGGGAATAATTCACCCCTCCACTTT. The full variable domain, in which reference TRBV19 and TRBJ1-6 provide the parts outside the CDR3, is DGGITQSPKYLFRKEGQNVTLSCEQNLNHDAMYWYRQDPGQGLRLIYYSQIVNDFQKGDIAEGYSVSREKKESFPLTVTSAQKNPTAFYLCASSTNRGNNSPLHFGNGTRLTVT.